This T cell receptor beta chain was found in a study of CD8+ T cells in alopecia areata. After isolation, RNA underwent reverse transcription to generate cDNA as the sequencing template. Sequencing used immunoSEQ multiplex PCR; TCRdb keeps in-frame clones, though not all of them. Among over 100,000 clones, about 49% were seen once, and the ten largest hold over 15%. Samples from alopecia areata patients were lesional scalp punch biopsies and peripheral blood. This clone came up a few times. As yet, its antigen is unknown. CDR1 MGHRA and CDR2 YSYEKL come from the germline V gene. This CDR3 has 13 residues. V was clipped by 4 bases and J by 8 bases, with 11 bases between them. Study results and limitations: Patients displayed less clarity in TCR sharing than mice, a finding possibly related to HLA.

The sequenced sample was CD8+ T cells sorted from blood, obtained at week 0. The gene calls are TRBV4-1 and TRBJ1-4; D uncertain. The receptor was derived from a human donor with alopecia areata. The CDR3 loop is CASSLSPWEKLFF. The CDR3 bases are TGCGCCAGCAGCCTGAGTCCGTGGGAAAAACTGTTTTTT.